The 26 T cell receptor beta chains presented below share a single source sample, sequenced in a study of tumor and adjacent non-tumor tissue in lung cancer (dated by TCRdb to the late 2010s). RNA was isolated from bulk, unsorted tissue, and RNA quality was assessed with a NanoDrop ND-1000 and an Agilent 2100. For the normal lung samples, distant non-tumor tissue was collected more than 3 cm away from the tumor edge. The library was generated by multiplex PCR. The listed sequencing device is Illumina HiSeq 2500. TCRbeta libraries were constructed through three rounds of nested PCR with primers (Table S4) according to protocols adapted from ARM-PCR. TCRdb handled the public reads itself, with Q25 trimming in fastp and clone calling in MiXCR, and kept productive beta chains. For every CDR3 protein sequence, its rows merge into one entry that carries the most common genes and DNA. The sample table holds about 48,000 distinct CDR3 sequences, of which 60% to 65% were seen once. The ten largest clones capture about 30% of the sample.

Sequencing used distant non-tumor lung tissue. All receptors come from a woman in her sixties or seventies with non-small cell lung cancer.

In the case of this clonotype: Sequence at one end of the junction differs from germline and may be a read error. The gene calls are TRBV5-1 and TRBJ2-2; 7 positions agree with TRBD2. The germline gives CDR1 SGHRS, CDR2 YFSETQ. There are 18 residues in the CDR3. The CDR3 nucleotides are TGCGCCAGCAGCCTCCCTGTGGAACTAGCGATGAACACCGGGGGGCTGTTTTTT. This sequence encodes CASSLPVELAMNTGGLFF. Supplemented by reference TRBV5-1 and TRBJ2-2, the full variable domain reads KAGVTQTPRYLIKTRGQQVTLSCSPISGHRSVSWYQQTPGQGLQFLFEYFSETQRNKGNFPGRFSGRQFSNSRSEMNVSTLELGDSALYLCASSLPVELAMNTGGLFFGEGSRLTVL.

The chain recombines TRBV4-1 with TRBJ1-1; the D is unclear. Germline lookup yields CDR1 MGHRA and CDR2 YSYEKL. The CDR3 is 14 amino acids. The germline V and J ends were trimmed by 10 bases and 1 base, with 16 bases remaining between them. As DNA, the CDR3 is TGCGCCAACATCCACCGTACAGAGAACACTGAAGCTTTCTTT. The encoded protein is CANIHRTENTEAFF.

V gene TRBV12-3 or TRBV12-4 combines with J gene TRBJ1-2; D ambiguous. The V end was cut by 11 bases, the J end by 8 bases, with 18 bases between. The CDR3 loop spans 12 amino acids. For the CDR3, the DNA is TGTGCCGGTAGCCCGGGCCAGAGGGGCTACACCTTC. As protein: CAGSPGQRGYTF.

A single count supports this clonotype. The chain combines TRBV11-1 with TRBJ2-7, with D perhaps TRBD2 (6 bases). This CDR3 is built from 14 residues. V lost 7 bases and J lost 4, with 17 bases in between. Germline V lookup: CDR1 SGHAT, CDR2 FQDESV (reference sequence). DNA for the CDR3: TGTGCCAGCAACTTCGAAGCGGGTATGTACGAGCAGTACTTC. Translated, it gives CASNFEAGMYEQYF.

About this clonotype itself: An end of the junction differs from the germline gene, which may be a read error. CDR3 bases: TGTTCCAGCAGTCACAGGGGGGGAAGCACTGAATCTTTCTTT. It is translated as CSSSHRGGSTESFF. The chain employs TRBV6-2 or TRBV6-3 and TRBJ1-1, with TRBD1 identical over 8 bases. Germline V gene data show CDR1 as MNHEY and CDR2 as SVGEGT. There are 14 residues in the CDR3.

Remarks on this clonotype: At one end the junction does not follow the germline gene, possibly because of a read error. This chain uses TRBV10-2 with TRBJ1-2, with D unresolved. The CDR3 has 11 amino acids. Germline CDR1 reads WSHSY; CDR2 reads SAAADI. CDR3 DNA sequence: TGCGCTAGCAGTCCTCCCTATGGCTACACCTTC. This gives the protein CASSPPYGYTF.

Notes on this clonotype: The junction differs from germline at one of its ends, possibly a read error. The chain recombines TRBV11-1 with TRBJ2-1; the match to TRBD2 covers 8 bases. Germline lookup yields CDR1 SGHAT and CDR2 FQDESV (reference sequence). The CDR3 contains 16 residues. The CDR3 region is CVSSLTLAGLYIEQFF. The CDR3 coding sequence is TGTGTCAGCAGTTTAACCCTAGCGGGCCTGTACATTGAGCAGTTCTTC. The full variable domain, in which reference TRBV11-1 and TRBJ2-1 provide the parts outside the CDR3, is EAEVAQSPRYKITEKSQAVAFWCDPISGHATLYWYRQILGQGPELLVQFQDESVVDDSQLPKDRFSAERLKGVDSTLKIQPAELGDSAMYLCVSSLTLAGLYIEQFFGPGTRLTVL.

This clonotype was seen a few times. The junction does not match germline at one end; this may be a read error. The rearrangement uses TRBV2 and TRBJ1-1; tentative D call: TRBD1 (5 bases). This CDR3 spans 13 amino acids. CDR1 SNHLY and CDR2 FYNNEI come from the germline V gene. CDR3 DNA: TGTGCCAGCGGTGACGTTTCGGGGGTTCAAGCTTTCTTC. This translates into CASGDVSGVQAFF.

Points on this clonotype: A junction end diverges from the germline sequence, so it may reflect a read error. In DNA, the CDR3 is TGCGACAGCAGCCAAGCGGAAATAGCGGGGGCCACAGATGCGCAGTATTTT. This gives the protein CDSSQAEIAGATDAQYF. V gene TRBV4-1 combines with J gene TRBJ2-3; the match to TRBD2 covers 9 bases. The germline V gene has CDR1 MGHRA and CDR2 YSYEKL. The CDR3 is made up of 17 amino acids.

A single count supports this clonotype. Germline and junction disagree at one end, which may indicate a read error. The chain couples TRBV6-6 to TRBJ1-5; tentative D call: TRBD1 (5 bases). Germline CDR1 MNHNY, CDR2 SVGAGI (reference sequence). CDR3 length: 15 amino acids. CDR3 sequence reads: CASSYVGEGNQPQHF. As DNA, the CDR3 is TGCGCCAGCAGTTACGTGGGGGAGGGCAATCAGCCCCAGCATTTT.

With respect to this clonotype: The conserved final phenylalanine or tryptophan is absent from the CDR3, which likely points to a read error. The chain uses TRBV10-3 and TRBJ1-5, with a weak D call TRBD1 (6 bases). CDR3 length: 13 residues. Germline V gives CDR1 ENHRY, CDR2 SYGVKD. The CDR3 spells CVISGQWNQPQHS. The CDR3 DNA follows: TGTGTCATCAGTGGACAGTGGAATCAGCCCCAGCATTCT.

In regard to this clonotype: The junction departs from the called germline gene at one end, perhaps through a read error. The J gene is TRBJ1-1, the V gene TRBV28; D ambiguous. This CDR3 contains 12 residues. Germline-derived CDR1 and CDR2 are MDHEN and SYDVKM. The CDR3 DNA reads as TGTGCCAGCAGTTTTCAGCTAACTGAGGCTTTCTTT. Protein product: CASSFQLTEAFF.

The J gene is TRBJ2-7, the V gene TRBV5-1; 8 nucleotides agree with TRBD1. V gave up 7 bases and J gave up 3 bases; unmatched junction bases: 12. From germline, CDR1 is SGHRS and CDR2 YFSETQ. This CDR3 contains 15 residues. As DNA, the CDR3 is TGCGCCAGCGGTCTGGGTCCAGGGGGCGGCTACGAGCAGTACTTC. Its protein is CASGLGPGGGYEQYF.

The chain recombines TRBV11-3 with TRBJ2-3; TRBD2 is a possible D gene (6 bases). Germline lookup yields CDR1 SGHNT and CDR2 YENEEA. The CDR3 is 15 amino acids. The CDR3 sequence is CDRSLVGLYTDTQYF. The CDR3 DNA is TGTGACCGCAGCTTAGTGGGACTCTACACAGATACGCAGTATTTT. Using reference TRBV11-3 and TRBJ2-3 for the parts outside the CDR3, the full variable domain is EAGVVQSPRYKIIEKKQPVAFWCNPISGHNTLYWYLQNLGQGPELLIRYENEEAVDDSQLPKDRFSAERLKGVDSTLKIQPAELGDSAVYLCDRSLVGLYTDTQYFGPGTRLTVL.

As to this clonotype: Compared with germline, one end of the junction differs, possibly owing to a read error. The J gene is TRBJ2-5, the V gene TRBV29-1; TRBD2 agrees at 12 bases. CDR1 SQVTM and CDR2 ANQGSEA come from the germline V gene. This CDR3 spans 15 amino acids. The CDR3 spells CNVNGTSGSHETQYF. In DNA, the CDR3 is TGCAACGTTAACGGGACTAGCGGGTCCCACGAGACCCAGTACTTC. The whole variable domain, filled in from reference TRBV29-1 and TRBJ2-5, reads SAVISQKPSRDICQRGTSLTIQCQVDSQVTMMFWYRQQPGQSLTLIATANQGSEATYESGFVIDKFPISRPNLTFSTLTVSNMSPEDSSIYLCNVNGTSGSHETQYFGPGTRLLVL.

As regards this clonotype: It is likely a read error, because the conserved phenylalanine at the end of the CDR3 is missing. The V gene is TRBV4-1, the J gene TRBJ1-1; the D gene is possibly TRBD1 (6 bases). Trimming removed 3 bases from V and 8 bases from J, with 16 bases in between. The CDR3 totals 14 residues. Per germline, CDR1 MGHRA and CDR2 YSYEKL. The CDR3 region has the DNA TGCGCCAGCAGCCACCGGACAGAGAATACCGAAGCTTTCTTG. Its protein is CASSHRTENTEAFL.

This clonotype was counted between two and nine times. Compared with germline, one end of the junction differs, possibly owing to a read error. V usage is TRBV29-1 and J usage is TRBJ1-1; TRBD1 is a possible D gene (5 bases). This CDR3 region has 12 residues. CDR1 is SQVTM, CDR2 ANQGSEA, per germline. The CDR3 coding sequence is TGTAACGTTCAAGAGGGGCCTTATGAAGCTTTCTTT. It encodes CNVQEGPYEAFF.

V gene TRBV11-1 combines with J gene TRBJ2-1; weak D call: TRBD2 (5 bases). Per germline, CDR1 SGHAT and CDR2 FQDESV (reference sequence). V lost 6 bases to trimming and J lost 12 bases, with 18 bases between them. This CDR3 comprises 13 residues. The CDR3 DNA follows: TGTGCCAGCAGTTTCCTTTCCCGGGATGGGCAGTTCTTC. Translating gives CASSFLSRDGQFF.

For this clonotype: One junction end disagrees with the germline gene, perhaps due to a read error. V and J are TRBV28 and TRBJ2-7; TRBD1 matches 11 bases. Looked up from germline, CDR1 is MDHEN and CDR2 is SYDVKM. CDR3 length equals 18 residues. CDR3 DNA sequence: TGTGCCAGCAGTTTATGGGGGGGACAGGGGGGCGAAGCCTACGAGCATTACTTC. This sequence encodes CASSLWGGQGGEAYEHYF.

This clonotype was picked up many times. This sequence joins TRBV7-8 and TRBJ1-1; 9 nucleotides agree with TRBD1. This CDR3 contains 15 residues. V trimming: 3 bases; J trimming: 5 bases; junction bases outside the gene matches: 7. Germline assignment: CDR1 SGHVS and CDR2 FQNEAQ. CDR3 bases: TGTGCCAGCAGCTTTTTTGGACAGGGGTTGACTGAAGCTTTCTTT. Protein product: CASSFFGQGLTEAFF.

About this clonotype itself: The junction shows a germline mismatch at one end, possibly a read error. Here the CDR3 DNA reads TGTGCCAACAGTTCTCCGGGACAGCTAACAGATACGCAGTATTTT. Its protein product is CANSSPGQLTDTQYF. The V gene is TRBV6-5, the J gene TRBJ2-3, with 7 bases fitting TRBD1. From germline, CDR1 is MNHEY and CDR2 SVGAGI. CDR3 length equals 15 residues.

This clonotype was counted at least ten times. The V call is TRBV4-1, the J call TRBJ1-1, with D maybe TRBD1 (5 bases). Trimming left V 2 bases short and J 1 base short, with 11 bases between. This CDR3 is built from 15 residues. In germline, CDR1 is MGHRA, CDR2 YSYEKL. CDR3 residues: CASSQSGGQNTEAFF. DNA for the CDR3: TGCGCCAGCAGCCAATCTGGCGGACAGAACACTGAAGCTTTCTTT.

This clonotype was seen more than once but under ten times. An end of the junction does not agree with germline; a read error may underlie this. The J gene is TRBJ1-6, the V gene TRBV15; perhaps TRBD1 as D (6 bases). Germline V gives CDR1 LNHNV, CDR2 YYDKDF (reference sequence). This CDR3 is 13 amino acids long. The CDR3 sequence is CATGRGYNSPLHF. For the CDR3, the DNA is TGTGCCACCGGCAGGGGATATAATTCACCCCTCCACTTT.

Concerning this clonotype: The junction differs from germline at one of its ends, possibly a read error. This chain uses TRBV6-1 with TRBJ2-1; perhaps TRBD1 as D (5 bases). The CDR3 covers 14 residues. Per the germline V gene, CDR1 is MNHNS and CDR2 is SASEGT. The CDR3: CANSDRTLYNEQFF. The CDR3 DNA is TGTGCCAACAGTGACAGAACTCTATACAATGAGCAGTTCTTC.

A remark on this clonotype: At one end, the junction sequence differs from germline, possibly due to a read error. This chain joins TRBV5-5 and TRBJ1-1, with D tentatively TRBD1 (5 bases). The CDR3 length is 14 residues. Germline CDR1 is SGHKS and CDR2 is YYEKEE (reference sequence). CDR3 residues: CASSLGTMNTEAFF. CDR3 bases: TGTGCTAGCAGCTTGGGGACGATGAACACTGAAGCTTTCTTT.

This clonotype was observed a handful of times. In nucleotides, the CDR3 is TGTGCCAGCAGTTGGGGCACCGGGGAGCTGTTTTTT. Translation gives CASSWGTGELFF. J is TRBJ2-2 and V is TRBV6-2 or TRBV6-3; D call uncertain. CDR1 MNHEY and CDR2 SVGEGT come from the germline V gene. There are 12 residues in the CDR3. Trimming took 4 bases from V and 4 from J, leaving 4 bases between them.